Sequencing of this T cell receptor beta chain was carried out in a study of beta chain features in type 1 diabetes. In the study overall: Patients did not differ from healthy donors in age, gender or cell yield. Study-level findings and limits: A moderate, significant TCRB CDR3 shortening appeared in type 1 diabetes across four CD4+ subsets. No resolution was reached here on whether HLA type influences TCRB rearrangement. VDJ junctions in type 1 diabetes patients carried more deletions and fewer insertions. Compared with healthy donors, patients appeared to share more similar naive, central memory and regulatory TCRB repertoires.

Germline V lookup: CDR1 LNHDA, CDR2 SQIVND (reference sequence). This CDR3 is 16 amino acids long. V lost 5 bases and J lost 7, with 18 bases in between. This clone showed up just a few times. The antigen remains unidentified. Expressed TCRB transcripts were sequenced because the entire RNA isolate underwent reverse transcription. The assay was immunoSEQ multiplex PCR, and TCRdb's table has in-frame clones only and misses some. The sample yields nearly 700,000 clones, 10% to 15% seen once. The chain recombines TRBV19 with TRBJ1-6; D ambiguous. The source material was naive CD4+ T cells from blood. This TCR was recovered from a young man with type 1 diabetes. CDR3 loop: CASSYGNPRPNSPLHF. For the CDR3, the DNA is TGTGCCAGTAGTTACGGAAATCCCAGACCCAATTCACCCCTCCACTTT.